The next 8 T cell receptor beta chains were all read from a single sample in a study of beta chain features in type 1 diabetes (dated by TCRdb to the late 2010s). General study outcomes and caveats: A moderate but significant shortening of TCRB CDR3 length was observed in type 1 diabetes patients in all four CD4+ subsets.

Receptors were amplified or captured by the immunoSEQ multiplex PCR assay. All of the isolated RNA was reverse transcribed with the High Capacity cDNA Reverse Transcription Kit, so expressed TCRB transcripts were sequenced. TCRdb took over this immuneACCESS table, retaining in-frame rearrangements with V and J assigned. Such tables are incomplete; in checked studies, under half of the missing clones stem from an unresolved V gene, and the remainder is unexplained. This sample is represented by about 22,000 clones; around 57% of them were singletons. 0.35% to 0.45% of the sample is held by the ten biggest clonotypes. Antigen specificity for these receptors is unknown. Sequencing was performed on stem cell memory CD4+ T cells from blood. Explained via the paper, the cell subset or site label denotes: stem cell-like memory CD4+ T cells. The receptors come from a man younger than 35 with type 1 diabetes.

This clone was recorded a few times. V gene TRBV2 combines with J gene TRBJ2-1; 7 bases are shared with TRBD1. CDR3 length equals 14 residues. The germline V gene has CDR1 SNHLY and CDR2 FYNNEI. The J segment lost 10 bases and the V segment lost 7 bases, leaving 13 bases of the junction unmatched. The CDR3 spells CASTRQGRGGEQFF. The DNA of the CDR3 is TGTGCCAGCACTAGACAGGGTAGAGGTGGAGAGCAGTTCTTC.

This clone was recorded a few times. This sequence joins TRBV18 and TRBJ1-2; tentative D call: TRBD1 (6 bases). Germline V gene data show CDR1 as KGHSH and CDR2 as LQKENI. This CDR3 has 15 amino acids. Trimming cost V 4 bases and J 4 bases, with 16 bases left between them. The CDR3 DNA follows: TGTGCCAGCTCACTCGACAGGTCGCGCCTCTATGGCTACACCTTC. It yields the protein CASSLDRSRLYGYTF. Supplemented by reference TRBV18 and TRBJ1-2, the full variable domain reads NAGVMQNPRHLVRRRGQEARLRCSPMKGHSHVYWYRQLPEEGLKFMVYLQKENIIDESGMPKERFSAEFPKEGPSILRIQQVVRGDSAAYFCASSLDRSRLYGYTFGSGTRLTVV.

The chain uses TRBV30 and TRBJ2-2, with TRBD2 matching 7 bases. CDR1 is GTSNPN, CDR2 SVGIG, per germline (reference sequence). The CDR3 covers 13 residues. V dropped 4 bases and J dropped 6; count of bases not matched to a gene: 5. CDR3 amino acids: CAWNGGSPGELFF. The CDR3 DNA reads as TGTGCCTGGAACGGGGGGTCACCCGGGGAGCTGTTTTTT.

V usage is TRBV2 and J usage is TRBJ2-5; no firm D call. Germline V gene lookup returns CDR1 SNHLY and CDR2 FYNNEI. The V gene lost 6 bases and the J gene lost 5 bases, with 13 bases spanning the gap. The CDR3 loop spans 13 amino acids. The CDR3 region is CASSLTRSETQYF. In DNA, the CDR3 is TGTGCCAGCAGCCTTACAAGGAGCGAGACCCAGTACTTC.

The chain links TRBV2 to TRBJ2-7; a possible D gene is TRBD1 (6 bases). The V gene lost 9 bases and the J gene lost 6 bases, with 21 bases spanning the gap. Per germline, CDR1 SNHLY and CDR2 FYNNEI. The CDR3 extends over 14 amino acids. The CDR3 DNA follows: TGTGCCAGTGAATCAAGGGACACCCGAACCGAGCAGTACTTC. Protein product: CASESRDTRTEQYF. Full variable domain (remainder filled in from reference TRBV2 and TRBJ2-7): EPEVTQTPSHQVTQMGQEVILRCVPISNHLYFYWYRQILGQKVEFLVSFYNNEISEKSEIFDDQFSVERPDGSNFTLKIRSTKLEDSAMYFCASESRDTRTEQYFGPGTRLTVT.

The chain employs TRBV11-2 and TRBJ2-2; D unresolved. Per germline, CDR1 SGHAT and CDR2 FQNNGV. V was pared by 5 bases and J by 2 bases, with 12 bases between. This CDR3 spans 15 amino acids. The CDR3 reads CASSLNTLNTGELFF. DNA of the CDR3: TGTGCCAGCAGCCTAAATACGCTCAACACCGGGGAGCTGTTTTTT.

This chain connects TRBV7-2 to TRBJ1-3; D gene uncertain. Trimming stripped 3 bases from V and 2 bases from J, with 11 bases between. The CDR3 is made up of 15 amino acids. CDR1 SGHTA and CDR2 FQGNSA come from the germline V gene. This CDR3 is CASSLRQDAGNTIYF. CDR3 nucleotide sequence: TGTGCCAGCAGCTTGAGGCAAGATGCTGGAAACACCATATATTTT.

This clone was seen a few times. The chain has TRBV7-2 and TRBJ1-2; D gene unclear. The V gene's germline CDR1 is SGHTA and CDR2 FQGNSA. The CDR3 is made up of 12 amino acids. The V and J ends lost 1 base and 9 bases respectively, with 9 bases between them. The CDR3 loop reads CASSLERRSYTF. The CDR3 DNA reads TGTGCCAGCAGCTTAGAAAGGAGGAGCTACACCTTC.